This paragraph reports one T cell receptor beta chain. Its antigen is still unknown. This table comes from immunoSEQ multiplex PCR, and its TCRdb copy is limited to in-frame clones, with some not included. The sample carries approximately 350,000 clones, 60% to 80% recorded once. The source of the sample is a study of cytotoxic CD8 clonotypes in ibrutinib-treated CLL. Study details: There were roughly 12 relapsed/refractory patients and 15 treatment-naive patients, and under 18 were IGHV unmutated.

Overall study results and limits: Rare overall, public clonotypes shrank or held steady under therapy.

The sequencing here drew on PBMCs, taken after 36 months of ibrutinib treatment. This receptor was taken from a human donor with chronic lymphocytic leukemia.

The CDR3 here is CASSSRTGNYGYTF. In DNA, the CDR3 is TGTGCCAGCAGCTCCCGGACAGGGAACTATGGCTACACCTTC. V gene TRBV9 combines with J gene TRBJ1-2; 8 bases map to TRBD1. V dropped 4 bases and J dropped 2; count of bases not matched to a gene: 4. This CDR3 has 14 residues. Germline-derived CDR1 and CDR2 are SGDLS and YYNGEE. The entire variable domain, with the rest obtained from reference TRBV9 and TRBJ1-2, is as follows: DSGVTQTPKHLITATGQRVTLRCSPRSGDLSVYWYQQSLDQGLQFLIQYYNGEERAKGNILERFSAQQFPDLHSELNLSSLELGDSALYFCASSSRTGNYGYTFGSGTRLTVV.